The entry below describes one TCR beta chain. Its target is not known. Libraries were prepared by immunoSEQ multiplex PCR; TCRdb keeps only in-frame clonotypes and omits some of them. Among approximately 25,000 clones, 75% to 95% were seen once, and the ten largest hold roughly 0.3%. This sample was taken from a study of monozygotic twins with cystic fibrosis. Study as a whole: Approximately 3 micrograms of fragmented DNA underwent roughly 16 PCR cycles for library preparation. General study results and limits: Co-twins had the most similar V usage for 13 of 16 pairs, J for 8. Clonality was generally low (median about 0.01), higher in the most severe patients.

Losses at the gene ends were 5 bases for V and 2 bases for J; bases not matched to a gene: 5. The CDR3 has 15 amino acids. Germline V gives CDR1 SGHAT, CDR2 FQNNGV. The V gene is TRBV11-2, the J gene TRBJ2-1; the match to TRBD1 covers 8 bases. Sequenced material: blood. The clonotype was recovered from a girl aged 2-10 years with cystic fibrosis. CDR3 in amino acids: CASSPGQGPYNEQFF. In DNA, the CDR3 is TGTGCCAGCAGCCCCGGACAGGGCCCCTACAATGAGCAGTTCTTC.